This entry describes one T cell receptor (beta chain). What it binds is not known. The sample is drawn from a study of response to subunit inactivated influenza vaccine. Overall study findings and caveats: That few new T cells are recruited by each seasonal influenza vaccination was the authors' suggestion.

TCRdb called the RT-PCR reads again in MiXCR, with one record for every CDR3 protein. The profile shows 530,000 or so distinct CDR3 sequences, 25% of them singletons. In germline, CDR1 is SGHRS, CDR2 YFSETQ. The CDR3 loop spans 12 amino acids. V shed 4 bases and J shed 4 bases, with 8 bases lying between them. The receptor's source is a man aged 50 to 59 who received an inactivated influenza vaccine. Sequenced here: CD4+ T cells sorted from PBMCs, sampled roughly 5 days after vaccination. This chain links TRBV5-1 with TRBJ2-5, with D hard to call. The CDR3 DNA sequence: TGCGCCAGCAGCGCCCGATCAGAGACCCAGTACTTC. It specifies CASSARSETQYF.